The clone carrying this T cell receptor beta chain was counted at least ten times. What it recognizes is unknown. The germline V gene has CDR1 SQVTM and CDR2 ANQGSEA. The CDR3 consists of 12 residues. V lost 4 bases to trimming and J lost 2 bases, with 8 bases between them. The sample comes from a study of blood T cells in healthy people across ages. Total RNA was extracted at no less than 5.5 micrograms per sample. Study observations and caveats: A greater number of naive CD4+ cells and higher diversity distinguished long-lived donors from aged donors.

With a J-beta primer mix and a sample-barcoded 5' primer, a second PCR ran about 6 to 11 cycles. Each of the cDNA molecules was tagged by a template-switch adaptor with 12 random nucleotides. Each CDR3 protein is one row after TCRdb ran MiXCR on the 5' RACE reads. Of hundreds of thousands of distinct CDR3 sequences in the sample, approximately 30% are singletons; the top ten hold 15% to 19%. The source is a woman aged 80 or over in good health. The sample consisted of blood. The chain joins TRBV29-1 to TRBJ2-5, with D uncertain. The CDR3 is CSVVEQQETQYF. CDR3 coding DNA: TGCAGCGTTGTGGAACAGCAAGAGACCCAGTACTTC.